A single sample is the source of the 22 T cell receptor beta chains below, sequenced in a study of tumor-infiltrating lymphocytes in primary liver carcinoma. From roughly 18-30 mg of unsorted bulk tissue, DNA and RNA were co-extracted together. From around 530 ng of total RNA, TCR beta-specific cDNA was reverse-transcribed using a constant-region primer. A slightly modified ARM-PCR protocol with three nested multiplex PCR rounds produced these TCR beta libraries. The first two PCR rounds used TRBV1-TRBV30 primers with a Cbeta primer, 10 cycles each. TCRdb called the multiplex PCR reads again in MiXCR, with one record for every CDR3 protein. The repertoire holds about 59,000 distinct CDR3 sequences, less than 75% seen once, with around 50% in the top ten. The source material was liver tumor tissue from sampling region 2. Described subset: tumor region T2, inferior pole. These TCRs come from a man aged 35 to 55 with primary liver carcinoma and hepatitis B virus infection.

A word on this clonotype: A much larger clone lies a single base off, so this may be a read error. The chain employs TRBV14 and TRBJ2-1, with 9 bases that match TRBD1. The germline gives CDR1 SGHDN, CDR2 FVKESK. The CDR3 loop spans 17 amino acids. CDR3 residues: CAISQEGQGTGYNEQFF. CDR3 bases: TGTGCCATCAGCCAAGAGGGTCAGGGGACAGGGTACAATGAGCAGTTCTTC.

This clonotype was seen more than once but under ten times. V usage is TRBV5-4 and J usage is TRBJ2-5, with TRBD2 as a possible D gene (6 bases). Trimming stripped 3 bases from V and 3 bases from J, with 18 bases between. CDR3 size: 16 residues. Germline V gives CDR1 SGHNT, CDR2 YYREEE (reference sequence). The CDR3 nucleotides read TGTGCCAGCAGCTCCGATCAGGCTAGCGTCAAAGAGACCCAGTACTTC. Amino acid sequence: CASSSDQASVKETQYF.

Remarks on this clonotype: A read error may produce the germline difference seen at one junction end. The chain couples TRBV7-8 to TRBJ1-2, with TRBD1 matching 9 bases. CDR1 and CDR2 from the germline V gene are SGHVS and FQNEAQ. This CDR3 is built from 15 residues. The CDR3 spells CTSSPRTGVNYGYTF. In DNA, the CDR3 is TGTACCAGCAGCCCACGGACAGGGGTGAACTATGGCTACACCTTC.

As for this clonotype: A junction boundary mismatches the germline segment, possibly from a read error. V is TRBV12-3 or TRBV12-4 and J is TRBJ2-3; no definite D call. The CDR3 runs 14 residues. CDR3 nucleotides: TGTGCCAGCGGTTTAGTTGCCGGTACAGATACGCAGTATTTT. It is translated as CASGLVAGTDTQYF.

Remarks on this clonotype: Germline and junction disagree at one end, which may indicate a read error. This chain links TRBV11-2 with TRBJ2-3, with 8 positions matching TRBD2. There are 15 residues in the CDR3. Germline CDR1 is SGHAT and CDR2 is FQNNGV. The CDR3 nucleotides read TGTGCCAGCAGCACCGCGACTAGCGTCACAGATACGCAGTACTTT. Amino acids: CASSTATSVTDTQYF.

This clonotype was observed once. The chain combines TRBV11-2 with TRBJ2-5, with TRBD1 matching 8 bases. In germline, CDR1 is SGHAT, CDR2 FQNNGV. The CDR3 sequence is 16 residues long. The CDR3 sequence: CDNRLTAGGSGETQYF. The CDR3 DNA is TGTGACAACAGATTAACAGCAGGGGGCTCGGGGGAGACCCAGTACTTC.

With regard to this clonotype: Germline and junction disagree at one end, which may indicate a read error. V is TRBV9 and J is TRBJ1-1; 7 bases align to TRBD1. Germline CDR1 and CDR2: SGDLS and YYNGEE. The length of the CDR3 is 14 residues. The CDR3 bases are TGTGTCAGCAGCAACCACAGGGGACACACTGAAGCTTTCTTT. This gives the protein CVSSNHRGHTEAFF.

V usage is TRBV7-8 and J usage is TRBJ2-1; D call uncertain. V gave up 5 bases and J gave up 16 bases, with 21 bases separating them. This CDR3 region has 13 residues. CDR1 is SGHVS, CDR2 FQNEAQ, per germline. CDR3 coding DNA: TGTGCCAGCAGCCCCCAGTTGATGGCTCGGCACTTCTTC. This translates into CASSPQLMARHFF.

The table lists this clonotype with a count of one. The chain recombines TRBV20-1 with TRBJ2-1; D possibly corresponds to TRBD2 (5 bases). This CDR3 has 16 residues. Trimming shortened V by 2 bases and J by 7 bases, and 21 bases separated the two germline ends. Germline CDR1 and CDR2: DFQATT and SNEGSKA (reference sequence). For the CDR3, the DNA is TGCAGTGCTAGATCCCGAGCGGAGCTCTCTTCTAATGAGCAGTTCTTC. This translates into CSARSRAELSSNEQFF.

As for this clonotype: Because the CDR3 is missing its conserved closing phenylalanine or tryptophan, this is likely a read error. The J gene is TRBJ1-1, the V gene TRBV6-1, with D tentatively TRBD1 (6 bases). V was cut by 9 bases and J by 5 bases, with 19 bases left in between. Per the germline V gene, CDR1 is MNHNS and CDR2 is SASEGT. The CDR3 runs 14 residues. The CDR3 DNA reads as TGTGCCAGTCGAAGACGGGGGGCAGTGACTGAAGCTTTCATT. Its translation: CASRRRGAVTEAFI.

J is TRBJ2-5 and V is TRBV11-2; the D gene is possibly TRBD2 (6 bases). The V end was cut by 6 bases, the J end by 5 bases, with 22 bases between. The CDR3 length is 16 residues. Germline-derived CDR1 and CDR2 are SGHAT and FQNNGV. CDR3 loop: CASRQTPGGGKETQYF. The CDR3 bases are TGTGCCAGCAGACAGACTCCTGGTGGGGGGAAGGAGACCCAGTACTTC.

The chain is built from TRBV11-2 and TRBJ1-1; no clear D gene. The V and J ends lost 1 base and 1 base respectively, with 13 bases between them. CDR1 and CDR2 from the germline V gene are SGHAT and FQNNGV. The CDR3 length is 16 residues. CDR3 in DNA: TGTGCCAGCAGCTTAGCTCCGACATTGGGGAACACTGAAGCTTTCTTT. It translates to CASSLAPTLGNTEAFF. Based on the CDR3 plus reference TRBV11-2 and TRBJ1-1, the full variable domain is EAGVAQSPRYKIIEKRQSVAFWCNPISGHATLYWYQQILGQGPKLLIQFQNNGVVDDSQLPKDRFSAERLKGVDSTLKIQPAKLEDSAVYLCASSLAPTLGNTEAFFGQGTRLTVV.

This clonotype was seen many times. The chain combines TRBV5-4 with TRBJ2-1; TRBD2 matches at 7 bases. Trimming at V came to 1 base and at J to 7 bases, leaving 11 bases not matched to a gene. CDR1 is SGHNT, CDR2 YYREEE, per germline (reference sequence). The CDR3 extends over 16 amino acids. This CDR3 reads CASSLFSSGNRNEQFF. CDR3 nucleotides: TGTGCCAGCAGCTTGTTTTCTAGCGGTAACCGAAATGAGCAGTTCTTC. Supplemented by reference TRBV5-4 and TRBJ2-1, the full variable domain reads ETGVTQSPTHLIKTRGQQVTLRCSSQSGHNTVSWYQQALGQGPQFIFQYYREEENGRGNFPPRFSGLQFPNYSSELNVNALELDDSALYLCASSLFSSGNRNEQFFGPGTRLTVL.

This clonotype was counted ten times or more. The rearrangement uses TRBV7-9 and TRBJ2-3, with 10 bases matching TRBD1. The CDR3 has 15 residues. The germline V gene has CDR1 SEHNR and CDR2 FQNEAQ (reference sequence). Trimming cost V 5 bases and J 2 bases; bases outside gene matches: 4. The CDR3 protein is CASSLRQGATDTQYF. The CDR3 coding sequence is TGTGCCAGCAGCCTAAGACAGGGGGCCACAGATACGCAGTATTTT.

This clonotype has only a few counts. A much larger clone lies one base from this, so it may be a read error. The V and J genes are TRBV28 and TRBJ1-5; D call uncertain. The CDR3 has 14 residues. Germline values: CDR1 MDHEN, CDR2 SYDVKM. Trimming stripped 10 bases from V and 4 bases from J, with 17 bases between. The CDR3 region is CANRILQSNQPQHF. CDR3 DNA: TGTGCCAACAGAATTCTCCAGTCAAATCAGCCCCAGCATTTT.

This clonotype was detected a few times. The chain recombines TRBV12-3 or TRBV12-4 with TRBJ1-6; maybe TRBD1 (5 bases). V was shortened by 7 bases and J by 6 bases, with 13 bases between the two germline ends. The CDR3 covers 14 residues. Here the CDR3 DNA reads TGTGCCAGCAACACCGGGGCCCGTAATTCACCCCTCCACTTT. Translation gives CASNTGARNSPLHF.

The rearrangement uses TRBV20-1 and TRBJ2-3, with 7 bases matching TRBD2. Germline V gives CDR1 DFQATT, CDR2 SNEGSKA (reference sequence). The CDR3 extends over 14 amino acids. J gave up 3 bases and V 4 bases, and 7 bases lay outside the gene matches. CDR3 protein: CSATGLDVTDTQYF. The CDR3 nucleotides read TGCAGTGCTACCGGACTAGATGTAACAGATACGCAGTATTTT.

With respect to this clonotype: A read error may produce the germline difference seen at one junction end. This chain joins TRBV28 and TRBJ1-5, with D unclear. CDR1 is MDHEN and CDR2 is SYDVKM in the germline V gene. This CDR3 is 12 amino acids long. CDR3 sequence: CACRSYGQPQHF. CDR3 bases: TGTGCCTGTCGAAGCTACGGCCAGCCCCAACATTTT.

This clonotype was detected many times. This chain links TRBV24-1 with TRBJ2-2; D assignment may be TRBD1 or TRBD2 (5 bases each). The CDR3 has 16 residues. Trimming cost V 6 bases and J 3 bases, with 16 bases left between them. The germline CDR1 and CDR2 sequences are KGHDR and SFDVKD. The CDR3 bases are TGTGCCACCAGTCACGGGACCTCCCTTTACACCGGGGAGCTGTTTTTT. Protein sequence: CATSHGTSLYTGELFF.

The gene calls are TRBV4-2 and TRBJ2-3; 11 bases match TRBD2. Trimming took 2 bases from V and 3 from J; bases not matched to a gene: 13. CDR1 LGHNA and CDR2 YNFKEQ come from the germline V gene. The CDR3 consists of 19 residues. The CDR3 nucleotides are TGTGCCAGCAGCCAAAGGGTAGCGGGAGGGCCGGTTGGGACAGATACGCAGTATTTT. Protein: CASSQRVAGGPVGTDTQYF.

Note on this clonotype: Just one base apart from a much larger clone, this may be a read error. The gene calls are TRBV29-1 and TRBJ1-6; TRBD1 aligns across 9 bases. The CDR3 contains 15 residues. With V trimmed by 5 bases and J by 9 bases, 11 bases remained unmatched. CDR1 is SQVTM, CDR2 ANQGSEA, per germline. For the CDR3, the DNA is TGCAGCGTTTCGACCGGGACAGGGCCAGGTTCACCCCTCCACTTT. It is translated as CSVSTGTGPGSPLHF. Drawing the rest from reference TRBV29-1 and TRBJ1-6, the complete variable domain is SAVISQKPSRDICQRGTSLTIQCQVDSQVTMMFWYRQQPGQSLTLIATANQGSEATYESGFVIDKFPISRPNLTFSTLTVSNMSPEDSSIYLCSVSTGTGPGSPLHFGNGTRLTVT.

This clonotype was counted a single time. Relative to the germline gene, one junction end is altered; a read error may explain this. This rearrangement joins TRBV11-2 to TRBJ2-2, with a weak D call TRBD2 (5 bases). This CDR3 is built from 13 residues. Germline assignment: CDR1 SGHAT and CDR2 FQNNGV. The CDR3 region is CASSLVGPGKLFF. Written as DNA, the CDR3 is TGTGCCAGCAGCTTAGTAGGGCCCGGGAAGCTGTTCTTT.